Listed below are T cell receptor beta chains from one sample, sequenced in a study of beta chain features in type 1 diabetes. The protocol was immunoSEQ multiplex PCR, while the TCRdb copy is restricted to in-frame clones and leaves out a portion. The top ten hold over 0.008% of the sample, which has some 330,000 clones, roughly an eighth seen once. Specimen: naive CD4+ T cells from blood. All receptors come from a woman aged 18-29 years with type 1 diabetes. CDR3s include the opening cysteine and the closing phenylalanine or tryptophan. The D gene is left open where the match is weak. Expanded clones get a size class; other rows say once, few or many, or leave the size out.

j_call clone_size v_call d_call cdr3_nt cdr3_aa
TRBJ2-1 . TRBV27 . TGTGCCAGCAGTCCCACGGACTTCAGCTCCTACAATGAGCAGTTCTTC CASSPTDFSSYNEQFF
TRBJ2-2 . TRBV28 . TGTGCCAGCAGTCCCACATATCCCGGGGAGCTGTTTTTT CASSPTYPGELFF
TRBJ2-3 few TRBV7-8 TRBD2 TGTGCCAGCAGCTTAGAACGGGGGGGGACAGATACGCAGTATTTT CASSLERGGTDTQYF
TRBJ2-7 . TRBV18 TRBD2 TGTGCCAGCAACGTGGCGGGAGCTTACGAGCAGTACTTC CASNVAGAYEQYF
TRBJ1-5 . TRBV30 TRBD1 TGTGCCTGGGACAGGGGGGGCAATCAGCCCCAGCATTTT CAWDRGGNQPQHF
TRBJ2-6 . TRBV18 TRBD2 TGTGCCAGCTTCCCCCCGGGACTAGCATACGGGGCCAACGTCCTGACTTTC CASFPPGLAYGANVLTF
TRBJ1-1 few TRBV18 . TGTGCCAGCTCACCCCGACAGGAAAGCATGAACACTGAAGCTTTCTTT CASSPRQESMNTEAFF
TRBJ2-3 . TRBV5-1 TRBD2 TGCGCCAGCAGCCTCACGGTACTAGCGGGACTCACAGATACGCAGTATTTT CASSLTVLAGLTDTQYF
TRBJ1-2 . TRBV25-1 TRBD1 TGTGCCAGCAGTAACTACCCCACAGGGGGCCCTGGCTACACCTTC CASSNYPTGGPGYTF
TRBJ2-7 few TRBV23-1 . TGCGCCAGCAGTCATAAATCGGGCAGGACTCCCTACGAGCAGTACTTC CASSHKSGRTPYEQYF
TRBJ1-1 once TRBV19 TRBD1 TGTGCCAGTACCTCGACAGGGGTAAACACTGAAGCTTTCTTT CASTSTGVNTEAFF
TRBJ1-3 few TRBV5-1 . TGCGCCAGCAGCGCGGACAGAAACACCATATATTTT CASSADRNTIYF
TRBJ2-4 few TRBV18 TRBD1 TGTGCCAGCTCACCTCTAGGACAGGGGAGACGAAACATTCAGTACTTC CASSPLGQGRRNIQYF
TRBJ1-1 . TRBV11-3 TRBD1 TGTGCCAGCAGCTTAGGTGGGACAGCCACTGAAGCTTTCTTT CASSLGGTATEAFF
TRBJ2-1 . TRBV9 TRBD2 TGTGCCAGCAGCTCCCCCAGCGGGGCGCAGTTCTTC CASSSPSGAQFF
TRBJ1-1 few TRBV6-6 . TGTGCCAGCAGTTACTCCGGGGGGAACACTGAAGCTTTCTTT CASSYSGGNTEAFF
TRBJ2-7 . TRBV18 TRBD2 TGTGCCAGCTCACCTACGGGACTAGCGGGAGACGAGCAGTACTTC CASSPTGLAGDEQYF
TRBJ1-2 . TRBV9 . TGTGCCAGCAGCGGAGCATTAAATGGCTACACCTTC CASSGALNGYTF
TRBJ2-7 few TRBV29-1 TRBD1 TGCAGCGTTACCCACTGGGCAGGGGGCGGTCTTATGTCCGAGCAGTACTTC CSVTHWAGGGLMSEQYF
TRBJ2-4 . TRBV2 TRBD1 TGTGCCAGCAGTGTTGATGAGGGGGCGCGTAACATTCAGTACTTC CASSVDEGARNIQYF
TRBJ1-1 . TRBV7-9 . TGTGCCAGCAGCTTAGGGCAGGCTTTCTTT CASSLGQAFF
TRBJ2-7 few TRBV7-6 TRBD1 TGTGCCAGCAGCCGCGCCACCCAGAGACAGGGGGTCTACGAGCAGTACTTC CASSRATQRQGVYEQYF
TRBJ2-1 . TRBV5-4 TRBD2 TGTGCCAGCAGCTTGAGAATCGTCCGGACTAGCGGCTCCTACAATGAGCAGTTCTTC CASSLRIVRTSGSYNEQFF
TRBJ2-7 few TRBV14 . TGTGCCAGCAGCCAAGGGGGCGGAACCTACGAGCAGTACTTC CASSQGGGTYEQYF
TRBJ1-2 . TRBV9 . TGTGCCAGCAGCGTAGATGAAGGGGCGGCGTGGGGCTATGGCTACACCTTC CASSVDEGAAWGYGYTF
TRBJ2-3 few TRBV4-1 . TGCGCCAGCAGCCAAGAAGCTCACTCAGATACGCAGTATTTT CASSQEAHSDTQYF
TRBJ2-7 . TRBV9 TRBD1 TGTGCCAGCAGCCCTAGACAGGGGGCTTACGAGCAGTACTTC CASSPRQGAYEQYF
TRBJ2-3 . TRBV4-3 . TGCGCCAGCAGCCACGGAGGGCTAGCCCTAAAGGTAGATACGCAGTATTTT CASSHGGLALKVDTQYF
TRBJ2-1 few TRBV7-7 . TGTGCCAGCAGCCGTACACGATACAATGAGCAGTTCTTC CASSRTRYNEQFF
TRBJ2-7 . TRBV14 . TGTGCCAGCAGCCAACAGCGGTCGTCCTACGAGCAGTACTTC CASSQQRSSYEQYF